These 4 T cell receptor beta chains originate from one sample sequenced in a study of chemoradiotherapy in HPV16-positive cancers. Sequenced by immunoSEQ multiplex PCR; TCRdb stores in-frame clones only, minus some. The sample has 7,000 to 9,500 clones; around 80% are singletons. The sample here was taken from a patient who underwent chemoradiotherapy. The receptors derive from a human donor with HPV-associated anogenital cancer.

V and J are TRBV18 and TRBJ1-3; TRBD1 matches 7 bases. Looked up from germline, CDR1 is KGHSH and CDR2 is LQKENI. J was trimmed by 0 bases and V by 3 bases; bases with no gene match: 5. This CDR3 spans 16 amino acids. The CDR3 loop reads CASSPTTGYSGNTIYF. The CDR3 nucleotides are TGTGCCAGCTCACCGACGACAGGGTACTCTGGAAACACCATATATTTT.

The rearrangement joins TRBV5-4 to TRBJ2-1, with 9 positions matching TRBD1. CDR1 and CDR2 (germline): SGHNT, YYREEE (reference sequence). Unmatched junction bases numbered 7, after V lost 4 bases and J lost 2 bases. The CDR3 is made up of 16 amino acids. The CDR3 protein is CASSGLQGATYNEQFF. The CDR3 DNA is TGTGCCAGCAGCGGGTTACAGGGGGCGACCTACAATGAGCAGTTCTTC.

The chain carries TRBV10-3 and TRBJ2-2, with 7 bases matching TRBD1. The ends lost 5 bases at V and 0 bases at J; junction bases unmatched: 12. Germline CDR1 ENHRY, CDR2 SYGVKD. CDR3 size: 18 residues. The CDR3 DNA reads TGTGCCATCAGTATAGGGGGACAGAGCCTTTCGAACACCGGGGAGCTGTTTTTT. Amino acids: CAISIGGQSLSNTGELFF.

The gene calls are TRBV19 and TRBJ1-1, with a possible D match to TRBD1 (5 bases). The CDR3 is 17 residues long. V lost 1 base to trimming and J lost 0 bases, with 15 bases between them. The germline V gene has CDR1 LNHDA and CDR2 SQIVND (reference sequence). DNA for the CDR3: TGTGCCAGTAGTATAGTCCCCGGGGGATCGATGAACACTGAAGCTTTCTTT. Its translation is CASSIVPGGSMNTEAFF.